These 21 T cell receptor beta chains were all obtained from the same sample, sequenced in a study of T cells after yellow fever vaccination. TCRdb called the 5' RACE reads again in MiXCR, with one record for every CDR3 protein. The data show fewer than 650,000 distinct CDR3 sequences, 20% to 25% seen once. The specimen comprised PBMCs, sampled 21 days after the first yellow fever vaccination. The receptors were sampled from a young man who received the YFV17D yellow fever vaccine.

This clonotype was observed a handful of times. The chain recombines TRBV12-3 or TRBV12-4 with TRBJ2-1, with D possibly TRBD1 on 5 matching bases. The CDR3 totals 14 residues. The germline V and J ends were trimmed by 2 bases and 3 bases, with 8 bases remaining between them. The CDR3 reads CASSLQGNYNEQFF. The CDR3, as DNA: TGTGCCAGCAGTTTACAGGGTAACTACAATGAGCAGTTCTTC.

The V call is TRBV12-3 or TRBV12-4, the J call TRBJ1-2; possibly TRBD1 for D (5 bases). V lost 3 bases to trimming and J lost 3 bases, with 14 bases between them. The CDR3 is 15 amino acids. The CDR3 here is CASSFYPGVDYGYTF. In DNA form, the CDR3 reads TGTGCCAGCAGTTTCTATCCGGGGGTCGACTATGGCTACACCTTC.

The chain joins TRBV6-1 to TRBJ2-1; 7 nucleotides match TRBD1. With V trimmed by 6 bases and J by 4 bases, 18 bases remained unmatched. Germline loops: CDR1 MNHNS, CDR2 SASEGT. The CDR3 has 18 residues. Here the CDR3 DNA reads TGTGCCAGCAGATCCCGGGACAGCCGCCGAGAGGGGTACAATGAGCAGTTCTTC. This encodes CASRSRDSRREGYNEQFF.

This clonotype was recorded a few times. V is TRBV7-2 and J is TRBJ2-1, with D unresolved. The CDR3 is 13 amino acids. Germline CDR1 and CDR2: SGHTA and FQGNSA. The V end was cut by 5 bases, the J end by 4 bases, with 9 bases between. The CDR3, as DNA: TGTGCCAGCAGCGTCAACAGATACAATGAGCAGTTCTTC. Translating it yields CASSVNRYNEQFF.

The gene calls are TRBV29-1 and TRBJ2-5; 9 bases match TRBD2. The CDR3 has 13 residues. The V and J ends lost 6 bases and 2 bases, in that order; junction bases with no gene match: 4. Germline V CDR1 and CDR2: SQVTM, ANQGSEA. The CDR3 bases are TGCAGCGTGGAACTAGCGGGTCAAGAGACCCAGTACTTC. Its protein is CSVELAGQETQYF.

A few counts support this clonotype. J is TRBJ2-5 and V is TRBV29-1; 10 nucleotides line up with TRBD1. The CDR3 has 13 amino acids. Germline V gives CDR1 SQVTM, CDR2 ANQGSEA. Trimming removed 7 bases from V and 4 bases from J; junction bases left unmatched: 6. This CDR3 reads CSAGTGASETQYF. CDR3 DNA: TGCAGCGCCGGGACAGGGGCGTCAGAGACCCAGTACTTC.

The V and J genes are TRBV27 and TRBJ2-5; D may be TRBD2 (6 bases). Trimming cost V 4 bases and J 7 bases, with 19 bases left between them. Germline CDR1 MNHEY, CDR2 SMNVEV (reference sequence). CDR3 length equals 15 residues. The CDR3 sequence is CASSSFTSSTGTQYF. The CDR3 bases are TGTGCCAGCAGTTCATTTACTAGCTCTACGGGGACCCAGTACTTC.

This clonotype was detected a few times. DNA of the CDR3: TGTGCCAGCAGTTACGCCCCAACAGGGGAGGGAGACATTCAGTACTTC. It translates to CASSYAPTGEGDIQYF. This sequence joins TRBV6-2 or TRBV6-3 and TRBJ2-4; either TRBD1 or TRBD2 may fit D (7 bases each). CDR1 is MNHEY and CDR2 is SVGEGT in the germline V gene. This CDR3 region has 16 residues. The V end was cut by 2 bases, the J end by 8 bases, with 19 bases between.

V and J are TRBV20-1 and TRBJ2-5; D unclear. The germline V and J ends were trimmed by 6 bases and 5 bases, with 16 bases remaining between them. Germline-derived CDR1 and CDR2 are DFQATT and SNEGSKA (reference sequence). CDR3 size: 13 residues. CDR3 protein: CSAPPRGGETQYF. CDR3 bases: TGCAGTGCCCCCCCCCGAGGTGGGGAGACCCAGTACTTC.

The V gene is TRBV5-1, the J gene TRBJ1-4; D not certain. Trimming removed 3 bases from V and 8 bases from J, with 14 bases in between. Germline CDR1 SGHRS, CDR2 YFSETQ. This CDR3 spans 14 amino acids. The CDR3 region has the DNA TGCGCCAGCAGCTACGACACGGATCTGGAAAAACTGTTTTTT. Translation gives CASSYDTDLEKLFF.

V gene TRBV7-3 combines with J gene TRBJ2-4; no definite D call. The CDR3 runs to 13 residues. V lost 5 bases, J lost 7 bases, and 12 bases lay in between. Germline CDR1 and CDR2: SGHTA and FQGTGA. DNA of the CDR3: TGTGCCAGCAGCCGTACCGACGGCAACATTCAGTACTTC. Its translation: CASSRTDGNIQYF.

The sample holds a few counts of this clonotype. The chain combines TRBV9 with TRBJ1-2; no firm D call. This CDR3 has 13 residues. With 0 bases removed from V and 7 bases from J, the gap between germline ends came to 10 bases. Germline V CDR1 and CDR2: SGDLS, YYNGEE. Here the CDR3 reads CASSVVSGSGYTF. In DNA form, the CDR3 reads TGTGCCAGCAGCGTAGTGTCGGGGAGTGGCTACACCTTC.

The CDR3 protein is CASSLGPGGATDTQYF. CDR3 nucleotide sequence: TGTGCCAGCAGCTTAGGTCCAGGGGGCGCCACAGATACGCAGTATTTT. The V and J genes are TRBV7-3 and TRBJ2-3; 8 bases match TRBD1. The CDR3 has 16 amino acids. V lost 2 bases and J lost 2; bases outside the gene matches: 6. Germline V lookup: CDR1 SGHTA, CDR2 FQGTGA.

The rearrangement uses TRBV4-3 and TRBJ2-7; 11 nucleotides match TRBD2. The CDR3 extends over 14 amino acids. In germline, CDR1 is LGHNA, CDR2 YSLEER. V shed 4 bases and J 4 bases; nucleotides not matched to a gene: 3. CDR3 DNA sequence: TGCGCCAGCAGCCGTACTAGCGGGGGTTACGAGCAGTACTTC. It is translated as CASSRTSGGYEQYF.

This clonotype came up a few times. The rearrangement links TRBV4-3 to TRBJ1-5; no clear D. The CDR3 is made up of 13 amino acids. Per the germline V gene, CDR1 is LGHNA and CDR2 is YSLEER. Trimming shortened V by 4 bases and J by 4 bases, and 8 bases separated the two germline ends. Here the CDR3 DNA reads TGCGCCAGCAGCCCATCGGAGAATCAGCCCCAGCATTTT. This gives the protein CASSPSENQPQHF.

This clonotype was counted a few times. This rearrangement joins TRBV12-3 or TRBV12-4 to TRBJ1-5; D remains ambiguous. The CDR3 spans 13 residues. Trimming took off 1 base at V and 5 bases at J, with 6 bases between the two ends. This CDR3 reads CASSLVSDQPQHF. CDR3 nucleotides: TGTGCCAGCAGTTTAGTATCGGATCAGCCCCAGCATTTT.

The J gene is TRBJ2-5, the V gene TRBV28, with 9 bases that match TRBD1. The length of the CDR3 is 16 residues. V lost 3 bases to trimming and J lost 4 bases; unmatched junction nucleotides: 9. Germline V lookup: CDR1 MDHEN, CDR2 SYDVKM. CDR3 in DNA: TGTGCCAGCAGTTTTTATAGGACAGGGGTGGGAGAGACCCAGTACTTC. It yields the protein CASSFYRTGVGETQYF.

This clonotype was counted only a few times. CDR3 protein: CASSFPRASDTQYF. As DNA, the CDR3 is TGTGCCAGCAGCTTCCCCCGGGCCTCAGATACGCAGTATTTT. The chain is built from TRBV7-2 and TRBJ2-3; D remains unclear. The V and J ends lost 3 bases and 4 bases respectively, with 11 bases between them. The CDR3 extends over 14 amino acids. Germline V CDR1 and CDR2: SGHTA, FQGNSA.

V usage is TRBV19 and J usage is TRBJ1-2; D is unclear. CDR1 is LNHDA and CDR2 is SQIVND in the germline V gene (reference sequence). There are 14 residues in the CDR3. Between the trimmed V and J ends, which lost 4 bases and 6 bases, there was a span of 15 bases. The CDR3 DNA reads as TGTGCCAGTAGTAATGGACGGCCTTTTGATGGCTACACCTTC. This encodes CASSNGRPFDGYTF.

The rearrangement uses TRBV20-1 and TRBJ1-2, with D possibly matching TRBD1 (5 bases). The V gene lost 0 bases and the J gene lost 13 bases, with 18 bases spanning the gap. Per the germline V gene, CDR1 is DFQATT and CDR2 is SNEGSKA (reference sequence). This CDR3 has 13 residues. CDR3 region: CSARDLGVPGCTF. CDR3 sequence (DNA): TGCAGTGCTAGAGATCTAGGGGTCCCTGGTTGCACCTTC.

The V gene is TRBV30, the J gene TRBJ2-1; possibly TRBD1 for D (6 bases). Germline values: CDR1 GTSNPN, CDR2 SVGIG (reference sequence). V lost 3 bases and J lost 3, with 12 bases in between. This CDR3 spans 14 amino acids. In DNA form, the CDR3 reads TGTGCCTGGAGATCTCCGACAGGCTACAATGAGCAGTTCTTC. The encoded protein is CAWRSPTGYNEQFF. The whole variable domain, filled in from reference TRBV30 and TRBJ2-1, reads SQTIHQWPATLVQPVGSPLSLECTVEGTSNPNLYWYRQAAGRGLQLLFYSVGIGQISSEVPQNLSASRPQDRQFILSSKKLLLSDSGFYLCAWRSPTGYNEQFFGPGTRLTVL.